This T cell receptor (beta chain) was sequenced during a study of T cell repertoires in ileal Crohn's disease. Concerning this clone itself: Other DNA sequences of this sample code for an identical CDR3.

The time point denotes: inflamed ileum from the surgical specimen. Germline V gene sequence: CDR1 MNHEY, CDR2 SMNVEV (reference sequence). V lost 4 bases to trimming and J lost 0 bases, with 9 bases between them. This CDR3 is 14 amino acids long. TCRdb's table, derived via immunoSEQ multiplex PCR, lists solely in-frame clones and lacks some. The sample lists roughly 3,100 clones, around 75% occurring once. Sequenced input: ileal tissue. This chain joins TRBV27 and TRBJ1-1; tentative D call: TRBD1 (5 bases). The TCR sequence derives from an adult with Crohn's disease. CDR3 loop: CASSSLGVNTEAFF. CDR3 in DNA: TGTGCCAGCAGTTCCCTGGGGGTGAACACTGAAGCTTTCTTT.